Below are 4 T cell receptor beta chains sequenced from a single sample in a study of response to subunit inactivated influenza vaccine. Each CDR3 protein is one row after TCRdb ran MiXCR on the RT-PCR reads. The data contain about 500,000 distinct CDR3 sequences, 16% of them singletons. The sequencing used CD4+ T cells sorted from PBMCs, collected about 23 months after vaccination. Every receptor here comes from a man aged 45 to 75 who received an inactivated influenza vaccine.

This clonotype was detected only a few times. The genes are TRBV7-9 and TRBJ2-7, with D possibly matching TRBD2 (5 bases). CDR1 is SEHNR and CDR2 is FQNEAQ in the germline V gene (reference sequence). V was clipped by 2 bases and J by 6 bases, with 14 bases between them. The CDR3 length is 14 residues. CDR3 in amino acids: CASSLPNLATEQYF. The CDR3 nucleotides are TGTGCCAGCAGCTTACCAAACCTAGCTACCGAGCAGTACTTC.

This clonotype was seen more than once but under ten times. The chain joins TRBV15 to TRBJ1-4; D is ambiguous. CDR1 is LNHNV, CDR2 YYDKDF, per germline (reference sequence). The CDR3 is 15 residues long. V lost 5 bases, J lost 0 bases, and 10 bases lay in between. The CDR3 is CATSSQQSTNEKLFF. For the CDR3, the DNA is TGTGCCACCAGCTCACAACAGTCAACTAATGAAAAACTGTTTTTT.

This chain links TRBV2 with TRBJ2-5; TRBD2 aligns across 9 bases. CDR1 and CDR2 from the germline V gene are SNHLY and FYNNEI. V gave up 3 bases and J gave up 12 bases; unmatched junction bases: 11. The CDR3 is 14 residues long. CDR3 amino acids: CASSDGIAGVLEYF. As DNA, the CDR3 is TGTGCCAGCAGTGACGGTATAGCGGGGGTGCTTGAGTACTTC.

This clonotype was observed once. This CDR3 is CASIEAAGTEAFF. The CDR3 nucleotides are TGTGCCAGTATCGAGGCCGCCGGCACTGAAGCTTTCTTT. The chain joins TRBV7-9 to TRBJ1-1; D unresolved. The CDR3 loop spans 13 amino acids. V lost 9 bases to trimming and J lost 4 bases, with 15 bases between them. Germline V gene sequence: CDR1 SEHNR, CDR2 FQNEAQ (reference sequence).